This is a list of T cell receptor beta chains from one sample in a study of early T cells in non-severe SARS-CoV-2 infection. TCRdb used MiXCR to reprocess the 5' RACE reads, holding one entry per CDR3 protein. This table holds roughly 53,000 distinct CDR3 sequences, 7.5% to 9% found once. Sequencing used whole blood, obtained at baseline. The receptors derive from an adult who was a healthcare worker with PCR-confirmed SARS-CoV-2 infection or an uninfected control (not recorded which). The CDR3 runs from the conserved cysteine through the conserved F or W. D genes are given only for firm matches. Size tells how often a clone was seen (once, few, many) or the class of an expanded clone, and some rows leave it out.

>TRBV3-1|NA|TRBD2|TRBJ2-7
CASSPRTSGRSPEQYF
TGTGCCAGCAGCCCCCGGACTAGCGGGAGGTCCCCCGAGCAGTACTTC
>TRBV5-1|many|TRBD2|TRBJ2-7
CASSPRLATLVEQYF
TGCGCCAGCAGCCCGAGACTAGCCACCCTTGTCGAGCAGTACTTC
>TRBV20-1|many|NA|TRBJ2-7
CSARNRDYEQYF
TGCAGTGCTAGAAACCGGGACTACGAGCAGTACTTC
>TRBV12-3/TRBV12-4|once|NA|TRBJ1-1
CASSFRARNTEAFF
TGTGCCAGCAGTTTCAGGGCCCGAAACACTGAAGCTTTCTTT
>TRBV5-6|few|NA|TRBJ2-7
CASSSSAGTPVEQYF
TGTGCCAGCAGCTCCTCAGCCGGGACGCCAGTCGAGCAGTACTTC
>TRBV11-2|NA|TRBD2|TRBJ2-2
CASSPPPAGVRTGELFF
TGTGCCAGCAGCCCCCCTCCCGCGGGAGTAAGGACCGGGGAGCTGTTTTTT
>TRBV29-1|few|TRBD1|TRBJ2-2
CSVSPGTGFTGELFF
TGCAGCGTCAGTCCCGGGACAGGGTTCACCGGGGAGCTGTTTTTT
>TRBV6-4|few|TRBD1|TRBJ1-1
CASSDKTGGNTEAFF
TGTGCCAGCAGTGATAAAACAGGGGGTAACACTGAAGCTTTCTTT
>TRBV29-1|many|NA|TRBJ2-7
CSVGGVTYEQYF
TGCAGCGTTGGAGGGGTAACCTACGAGCAGTACTTC
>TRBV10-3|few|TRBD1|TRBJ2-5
CATGTGGDETQYF
TGTGCCACCGGGACAGGGGGCGATGAGACCCAGTACTTC
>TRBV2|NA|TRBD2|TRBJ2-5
CASKSGEGVETQYF
TGTGCCAGCAAAAGCGGGGAGGGAGTCGAGACCCAGTACTTC
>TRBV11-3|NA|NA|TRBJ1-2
CASSRDSPNYGYTF
TGTGCCAGCAGCAGAGACAGCCCTAACTATGGCTACACCTTC
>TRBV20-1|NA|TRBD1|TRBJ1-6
CSARDLQGGDNSPLHF
TGCAGTGCTAGAGATTTACAGGGGGGCGATAATTCACCCCTCCACTTT
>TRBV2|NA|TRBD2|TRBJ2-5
CASSEGGTIQETQYF
TGTGCCAGCAGTGAAGGGGGGACTATACAAGAGACCCAGTACTTC
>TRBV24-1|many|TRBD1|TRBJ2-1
CATSDTTGTGAENEQFF
TGTGCCACCAGTGACACGACCGGGACAGGGGCGGAAAATGAGCAGTTCTTC
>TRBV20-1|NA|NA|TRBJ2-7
CSARYSYEQYF
TGCAGTGCTCGATACTCCTACGAGCAGTACTTC
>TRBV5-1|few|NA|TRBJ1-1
CASSEQGNAGTEAFF
TGCGCCAGCAGCGAACAGGGAAACGCGGGGACTGAAGCTTTCTTT
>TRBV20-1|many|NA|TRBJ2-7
CSASAGLPYEQYF
TGCAGTGCTTCAGCGGGTCTACCATACGAGCAGTACTTC
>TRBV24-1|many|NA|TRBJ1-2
CATSDRQRGYGYTF
TGTGCCACCAGTGACCGACAGAGGGGCTATGGCTACACCTTC
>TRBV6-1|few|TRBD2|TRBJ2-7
CASSEGLIASYEQYF
TGTGCCAGCAGCGAGGGACTAATCGCTTCCTACGAGCAGTACTTC